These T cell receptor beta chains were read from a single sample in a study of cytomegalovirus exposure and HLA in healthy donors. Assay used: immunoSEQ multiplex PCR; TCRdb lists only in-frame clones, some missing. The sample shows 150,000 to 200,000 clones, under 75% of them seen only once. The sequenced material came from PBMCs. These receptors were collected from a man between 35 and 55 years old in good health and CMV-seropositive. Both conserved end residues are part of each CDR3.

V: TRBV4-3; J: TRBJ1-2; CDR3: CASRDVQGGYGYTF
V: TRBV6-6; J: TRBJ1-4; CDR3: CASRDRGTNEKLFF
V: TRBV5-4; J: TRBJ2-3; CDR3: CASSSELAGVTDTQYF
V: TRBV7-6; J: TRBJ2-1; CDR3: CASSRQRGASRSYNEQFF
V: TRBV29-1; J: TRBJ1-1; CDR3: CSVKHTEAFF
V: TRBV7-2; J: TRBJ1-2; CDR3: CASSFENYGYTF
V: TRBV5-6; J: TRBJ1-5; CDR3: CASSWGQGGQPQHF
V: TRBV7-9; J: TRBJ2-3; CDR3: CASSPGRVAGGPDTQYF
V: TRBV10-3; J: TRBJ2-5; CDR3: CASNRGGETQYF
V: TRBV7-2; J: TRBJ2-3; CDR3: CASSPGLEQTDTQYF
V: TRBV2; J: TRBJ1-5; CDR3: CASSAQGGSNQPQHF
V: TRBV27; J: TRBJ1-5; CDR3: CASSLNRGQPQHF
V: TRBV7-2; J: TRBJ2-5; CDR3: CASSLAVSGGLYQETQYF
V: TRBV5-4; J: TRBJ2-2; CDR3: CASEQGGRNTGELFF
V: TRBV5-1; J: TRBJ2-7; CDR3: CASSLDLGGEQYF
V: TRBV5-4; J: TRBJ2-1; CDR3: CASSPRGPSVVRGNEQFF
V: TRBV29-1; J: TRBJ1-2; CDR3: CSVNVQANYGYTF
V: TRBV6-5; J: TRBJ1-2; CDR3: CASIGAGNYGYTF
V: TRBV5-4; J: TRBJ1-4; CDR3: CASSFGGLGEKLFF
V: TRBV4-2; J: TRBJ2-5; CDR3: CASSQSPEGADLGTQYF
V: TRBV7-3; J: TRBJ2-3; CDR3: CASSPRTSTDEDTQYF
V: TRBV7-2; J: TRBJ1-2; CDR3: CASSLGAGNHGYTF
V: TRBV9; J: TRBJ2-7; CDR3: CASSPLPTGEQYF
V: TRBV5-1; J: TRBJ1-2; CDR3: CASSLKTEGYGYTF
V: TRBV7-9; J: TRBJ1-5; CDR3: CASSLGGVGQPQHF
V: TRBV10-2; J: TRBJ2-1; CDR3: CASRQGGVYEQFF
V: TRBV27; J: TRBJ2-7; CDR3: CASSSPGYPYEQYF
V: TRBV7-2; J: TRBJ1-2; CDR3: CALQGEGGYTF